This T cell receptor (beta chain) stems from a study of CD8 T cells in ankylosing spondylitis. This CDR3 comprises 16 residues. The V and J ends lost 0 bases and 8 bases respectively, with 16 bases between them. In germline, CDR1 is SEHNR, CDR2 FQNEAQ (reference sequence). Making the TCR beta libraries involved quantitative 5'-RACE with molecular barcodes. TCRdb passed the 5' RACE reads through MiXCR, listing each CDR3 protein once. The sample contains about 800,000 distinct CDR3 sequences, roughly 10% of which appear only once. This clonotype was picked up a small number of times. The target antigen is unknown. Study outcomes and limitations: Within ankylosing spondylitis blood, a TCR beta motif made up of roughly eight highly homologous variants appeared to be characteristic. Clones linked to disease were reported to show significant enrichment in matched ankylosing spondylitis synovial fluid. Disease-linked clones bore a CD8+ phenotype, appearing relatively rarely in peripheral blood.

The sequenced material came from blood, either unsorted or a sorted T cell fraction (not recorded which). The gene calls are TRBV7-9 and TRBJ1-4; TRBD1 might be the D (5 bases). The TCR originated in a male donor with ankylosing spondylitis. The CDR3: CASSLALDKFVEKLFF. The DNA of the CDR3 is TGTGCCAGCAGCTTAGCCCTGGACAAATTCGTCGAAAAACTGTTTTTT.